The source of this TCR beta chain is a study of CD8 T cells in Susac syndrome. General study findings and limits: A relatively small number of individuals underwent TCR sequencing and HLA analysis.

Sequencing of TCR beta, carried out with a high-throughput approach, was applied to CD8+ and CD4+ T cells from the blood. An amount of RNA that ranged from 0.5 to 1 ug was reverse transcribed with random hexamers. TCRdb recomputed calls from the immunoSEQ multiplex PCR reads with MiXCR, one row per CDR3 protein. This repertoire shows about 160,000 distinct CDR3 sequences, approximately 95% found once; its top ten account for about 0.1%. A word on this clonotype: Its specificity is unknown.

The V gene end was trimmed by 3 bases and the J gene end by 3 bases; junction bases not matched to a gene: 5. Germline V lookup: CDR1 SQVTM, CDR2 ANQGSEA. This CDR3 is built from 14 residues. Sequencing was performed on CD4+ T cells from PBMCs. The chain employs TRBV29-1 and TRBJ2-1; 7 bases match TRBD1. This clonotype originated in a human donor with multiple sclerosis. CDR3 sequence: CSVEADRSYNEQFF. DNA of the CDR3: TGCAGCGTTGAGGCGGACAGGAGCTACAATGAGCAGTTCTTC.